This T cell receptor (beta chain) was documented in a study of shared clonotypes between healthy human individuals. Whole-study results and caveats: Expectations were that clonotype sharing among donors would be affected by sequencing depth.

Source study methods: Without quality scores, immunoSEQ junctional reads could not be filtered like full-length reads. TCRdb's copy holds only in-frame clones and misses some; the assay was immunoSEQ multiplex PCR. V and J calls and clone size are given by that table; D and trimming were obtained from the DNA. This sample carries approximately 100,000 clones, 65% to 75% of them seen once, and the ten largest clones take approximately 25%. The germline V gene has CDR1 MDHEN and CDR2 SYDVKM. V lost 6 bases to trimming and J lost 4 bases; unmatched junction nucleotides: 9. The CDR3 spans 15 residues. A word on this clone: The target antigen is unknown.

This TCR came from a woman in her twenties or thirties in good health. The gene calls are TRBV28 and TRBJ2-7; 10 bases agree with TRBD2. The sequencing input was memory CD8+ T cells sorted from blood. Described subset: CD45RO+ cells pooled with CCR7-negative TemRA cells. The CDR3 sequence is CASRTPGLATYEQYF. For the CDR3, the DNA is TGTGCCAGCAGGACGCCGGGACTAGCGACGTACGAGCAGTACTTC.